This record concerns one TCR beta chain sequence. Antigen: not known. With ipilimumab providing CTLA-4 blockade, focal radiation was administered to patients who had chemo-refractory metastatic non-small-cell lung cancer. These data are taken from a study of radiotherapy plus CTLA-4 blockade in lung cancer. Looking at the study overall: Disease control reached roughly 33%, with objective responses in 15% to 20%. Study-wide results and limits: According to reports, early shifts in blood T cell clones, alongside interferon-beta, forecast response most accurately. TCR clones originating in tumors grew in number in blood after radiotherapy plus ipilimumab.

Using immunoSEQ multiplex PCR, the repertoire was profiled, and TCRdb retains in-frame clones only, with some absent. The table has 35,000 to 40,000 clones, 85% to 90% seen once. The CDR3 spans 16 residues. Germline values: CDR1 LGHNA, CDR2 YNFKEQ. V shed 0 bases and J shed 4 bases, with 12 bases lying between them. The specimen comprised peripheral blood, sampled from a patient treated with radiotherapy plus ipilimumab. This TCR was recovered from a human donor with non-small cell lung cancer who had stable disease on radiotherapy plus ipilimumab. The V gene is TRBV4-2, the J gene TRBJ2-2, with D possibly TRBD1 on 6 matching bases. The CDR3 reads CASSQDTGMGTGELFF. The CDR3 region has the DNA TGTGCCAGCAGCCAAGATACAGGGATGGGCACCGGGGAGCTGTTTTTT.